This TCR beta chain appears in the sequencing data of a study of response to subunit inactivated influenza vaccine. This clonotype was detected a few times. TCRdb re-called the RT-PCR reads with MiXCR, one entry per CDR3 protein. The repertoire includes about 520,000 distinct CDR3 sequences, about 7.2% of them detected once, and around 13% sits in the top ten. This CDR3 has 13 amino acids. The V segment lost 5 bases and the J segment 0 bases; nucleotides outside the gene matches: 4. Germline CDR1 is DFQATT and CDR2 is SNEGSKA (reference sequence). The sequences come from PBMCs from blood, collected around 25 months after vaccination. The V and J genes are TRBV20-1 and TRBJ2-7, with TRBD2 identical over 7 bases. The source is a man aged 50-75 years who received an inactivated influenza vaccine. The CDR3 loop reads CSASGTISYEQYF. Written as DNA, the CDR3 is TGCAGTGCTTCCGGGACTATCTCCTACGAGCAGTACTTC.